This passage covers 20 T cell receptor beta chains from one sample sequenced in a study of blood T cell repertoires in COVID-19. Here immunoSEQ multiplex PCR was the method, and the copy in TCRdb shows in-frame clones only, minus some. The sample shows around 190,000 clones, under 85% of them seen only once. The material sequenced was peripheral blood. The receptors here all came from a woman in her 70s with COVID-19, enrolled during active disease.

The J gene is TRBJ1-3, the V gene TRBV28; 10 nucleotides match TRBD1. V lost 6 bases and J lost 1; bases outside the gene matches: 3. The CDR3 spans 15 residues. Germline loops: CDR1 MDHEN, CDR2 SYDVKM. DNA for the CDR3: TGTGCCAGCAGAGGACAGGGGGTATCTGGAAACACCATATATTTT. As protein: CASRGQGVSGNTIYF.

In its sample, this clone was seen once. This rearrangement joins TRBV7-9 to TRBJ1-4; 9 nucleotides match TRBD1. From germline, CDR1 is SEHNR and CDR2 FQNEAQ (reference sequence). Trimming cost V 4 bases and J 5 bases; bases outside gene matches: 8. This CDR3 spans 16 amino acids. This chain's CDR3 is CASSYLTGGRNEKLFF. CDR3 DNA: TGTGCCAGCAGCTACTTAACAGGGGGCCGGAATGAAAAACTGTTTTTT.

This chain links TRBV5-1 with TRBJ2-3; 10 nucleotides match TRBD1. The V gene's germline CDR1 is SGHRS and CDR2 YFSETQ. V lost 3 bases, J lost 4 bases, and 8 bases stayed unmatched. CDR3 length equals 16 residues. CDR3: CASSSRQGARADTQYF. CDR3 in DNA: TGCGCCAGCAGCTCCAGACAGGGGGCGAGGGCAGATACGCAGTATTTT.

The chain is built from TRBV28 and TRBJ2-7; TRBD1 matches 9 bases. CDR1 is MDHEN, CDR2 SYDVKM, per germline. CDR3 length equals 15 residues. The V and J ends lost 2 bases and 0 bases, in that order; junction bases with no gene match: 2. The CDR3 region is CASSLEQGASYEQYF. Here the CDR3 DNA reads TGTGCCAGCAGTTTAGAACAGGGGGCCTCCTACGAGCAGTACTTC.

This chain uses TRBV6-5 with TRBJ1-1; a possible D gene is TRBD1 (5 bases). The germline V gene encodes CDR1 MNHEY and CDR2 SVGAGI. Trimming removed 3 bases at V and 3 bases at J, with 11 bases between. This CDR3 region has 14 residues. Here the CDR3 DNA reads TGTGCCAGCAGTTATGGCAGGGTGCACACTGAAGCTTTCTTT. Translating gives CASSYGRVHTEAFF.

The chain combines TRBV5-1 with TRBJ2-1; TRBD1 matches 9 bases. The germline CDR1 and CDR2 sequences are SGHRS and YFSETQ. This CDR3 region has 15 residues. The junction had 14 bases not matched to a gene; V was cut back by 7 bases and J by 9 bases. The CDR3 sequence: CASSQTGTGFVEQFF. CDR3 in DNA: TGCGCCAGCTCCCAAACCGGGACAGGGTTTGTTGAGCAGTTCTTC. Drawing the rest from reference TRBV5-1 and TRBJ2-1, the complete variable domain is KAGVTQTPRYLIKTRGQQVTLSCSPISGHRSVSWYQQTPGQGLQFLFEYFSETQRNKGNFPGRFSGRQFSNSRSEMNVSTLELGDSALYLCASSQTGTGFVEQFFGPGTRLTVL.

CDR3 DNA sequence: TGTGCCAGCAGTTTATTGGCCCGGGGATGGAATTCACCCCTCCACTTT. Protein: CASSLLARGWNSPLHF. V and J are TRBV28 and TRBJ1-6; D unclear. Germline CDR1 reads MDHEN; CDR2 reads SYDVKM. The length of the CDR3 is 16 residues. V shed 1 base and J shed 7 bases, with 14 bases lying between them.

This clone occurred once. This chain links TRBV5-3 with TRBJ2-7; D gene uncertain. TRBV5-3 carries the ORF label, with uncertain function. Between the trimmed V and J ends, which lost 1 base and 0 bases, there was a span of 8 bases. The CDR3 runs 14 residues. The CDR3 DNA reads as TGTGCCAGAAGCTTGAAGAGGCTCTCCTACGAGCAGTACTTC. Protein sequence: CARSLKRLSYEQYF.

DNA of the CDR3: TGTGCCAGCAGCTTAGGCGGAGGACTAGCGTACTACAATGAGCAGTTCTTC. Protein sequence: CASSLGGGLAYYNEQFF. V gene TRBV5-4 combines with J gene TRBJ2-1; 9 nucleotides match TRBD2. Germline CDR1 SGHNT, CDR2 YYREEE (reference sequence). The length of the CDR3 is 17 residues. V was pared by 2 bases and J by 3 bases, with 9 bases of the junction left unmatched. Full variable domain (rest looked up from reference TRBV5-4 and TRBJ2-1): ETGVTQSPTHLIKTRGQQVTLRCSSQSGHNTVSWYQQALGQGPQFIFQYYREEENGRGNFPPRFSGLQFPNYSSELNVNALELDDSALYLCASSLGGGLAYYNEQFFGPGTRLTVL.

The count of this clone is one. V gene TRBV27 combines with J gene TRBJ2-7; TRBD2 matches at 8 bases. The CDR3 contains 14 residues. V dropped 5 bases and J dropped 5; count of bases not matched to a gene: 8. The germline CDR1 and CDR2 sequences are MNHEY and SMNVEV (reference sequence). CDR3 region: CASSRTSLRNEQYF. For the CDR3, the DNA is TGTGCCAGCAGTCGGACTAGCTTAAGGAACGAGCAGTACTTC.

The chain joins TRBV14 to TRBJ2-5; 7 bases fit TRBD1. The junction had 5 bases not matched to a gene; V was cut back by 0 bases and J by 1 base. This CDR3 is 16 amino acids long. Looked up from germline, CDR1 is SGHDN and CDR2 is FVKESK. The CDR3 sequence: CASSQDQGTAQETQYF. The CDR3 bases are TGTGCCAGCAGCCAAGATCAGGGGACAGCCCAAGAGACCCAGTACTTC. Supplemented by reference TRBV14 and TRBJ2-5, the full variable domain reads EAGVTQFPSHSVIEKGQTVTLRCDPISGHDNLYWYRRVMGKEIKFLLHFVKESKQDESGMPNNRFLAERTGGTYSTLKVQPAELEDSGVYFCASSQDQGTAQETQYFGPGTRLLVL.

This chain uses TRBV19 with TRBJ1-1, with a tentative D call TRBD1 (6 bases). The CDR3 length is 15 residues. The V gene's germline CDR1 is LNHDA and CDR2 SQIVND (reference sequence). V was cut by 5 bases and J by 1 base, with 14 bases left in between. CDR3 sequence (DNA): TGTGCCAGTAGTGCCACAGGGTGGGCGAACACTGAAGCTTTCTTT. Its protein product is CASSATGWANTEAFF.

The gene calls are TRBV5-1 and TRBJ2-5, with 10 bases fitting TRBD1. Trimming took 0 bases from V and 5 from J; bases not matched to a gene: 7. The CDR3 covers 16 residues. From germline, CDR1 is SGHRS and CDR2 YFSETQ. CDR3 amino acids: CASSLAATGGPETQYF. As DNA, the CDR3 is TGCGCCAGCAGCTTGGCCGCGACAGGGGGCCCGGAGACCCAGTACTTC.

V gene TRBV5-1 combines with J gene TRBJ2-5; D ambiguous. The CDR3 runs to 14 residues. Germline lookup yields CDR1 SGHRS and CDR2 YFSETQ. The V end lost 7 bases, the J end lost 1 base, and 14 bases lay between the germline ends. The DNA for the CDR3 is TGCGCCAGCTCGCTCGGGTATCCCCAAGAGACCCAGTACTTC. Translated: CASSLGYPQETQYF. Full variable domain (missing parts from reference TRBV5-1 and TRBJ2-5): KAGVTQTPRYLIKTRGQQVTLSCSPISGHRSVSWYQQTPGQGLQFLFEYFSETQRNKGNFPGRFSGRQFSNSRSEMNVSTLELGDSALYLCASSLGYPQETQYFGPGTRLLVL.

The chain links TRBV5-6 to TRBJ2-1; 7 bases match TRBD2. CDR1 and CDR2 from the germline V gene are SGHDT and YYEEEE. Trimming removed 2 bases from V and 3 bases from J; junction bases left unmatched: 5. There are 15 residues in the CDR3. This chain's CDR3 is CASSFGAGLYNEQFF. The CDR3 DNA follows: TGTGCCAGCAGCTTCGGAGCGGGACTCTACAATGAGCAGTTCTTC. Full variable domain (rest looked up from reference TRBV5-6 and TRBJ2-1): DAGVTQSPTHLIKTRGQQVTLRCSPKSGHDTVSWYQQALGQGPQFIFQYYEEEERQRGNFPDRFSGHQFPNYSSELNVNALLLGDSALYLCASSFGAGLYNEQFFGPGTRLTVL.

J is TRBJ2-1 and V is TRBV7-6, with TRBD2 matching over 14 bases. CDR3 length: 19 amino acids. CDR1 is SGHVS and CDR2 is FNYEAQ in the germline V gene. The J segment lost 0 bases and the V segment lost 3 bases, leaving 7 bases of the junction unmatched. CDR3 coding DNA: TGTGCCAGCAGCTTTCAACCGGGACTAGCGGGAGTCTCCTACAATGAGCAGTTCTTC. Amino acid sequence: CASSFQPGLAGVSYNEQFF.

This chain links TRBV7-2 with TRBJ1-4; D is undetermined. CDR1 and CDR2 from the germline V gene are SGHTA and FQGNSA. Trimming cost V 4 bases and J 6 bases, with 15 bases left between them. The CDR3 sequence is 15 residues long. CDR3 sequence reads: CASSSRAGIDEKLFF. The CDR3 bases are TGTGCCAGCAGCTCGAGGGCGGGGATCGATGAAAAACTGTTTTTT.

The V gene is TRBV6-1, the J gene TRBJ2-1; TRBD1 matches 10 bases. Germline V gene lookup returns CDR1 MNHNS and CDR2 SASEGT. The CDR3 has 17 amino acids. Trimming cost V 4 bases and J 5 bases; bases outside gene matches: 11. The CDR3 DNA reads TGTGCCAGCAGTGGGATTGCCGGGACAGGGGTGGACAATGAGCAGTTCTTC. Protein sequence: CASSGIAGTGVDNEQFF.

This chain's CDR3 is CATSDSDSGRDQPQHF. The CDR3 nucleotides are TGTGCCACCAGTGACTCTGACTCCGGGAGGGATCAGCCCCAGCATTTT. This sequence joins TRBV24-1 and TRBJ1-5; D call uncertain. The germline V and J ends were trimmed by 4 bases and 5 bases, with 17 bases remaining between them. CDR3 length: 16 amino acids. CDR1 is KGHDR, CDR2 SFDVKD, per germline.

This clone was picked up a small number of times. The J gene is TRBJ2-7, the V gene TRBV6-6, with a weak D call TRBD2 (6 bases). The V gene's germline CDR1 is MNHNY and CDR2 SVGAGI (reference sequence). V was pared by 4 bases and J by 1 base, with 8 bases between. The CDR3 consists of 13 residues. The chain's CDR3 is CASSLAASYEQYF. CDR3 DNA: TGTGCCAGCAGTTTAGCGGCTTCCTACGAGCAGTACTTC.